These T cell receptor beta chains were read from a single sample in a study of technical replicates of blood from a few donors. Only in-frame clones appear in the TCRdb table, and some are missing; sequencing was by immunoSEQ multiplex PCR. The sample has under 85,000 clones, 93% seen once. Sequenced sample: T cells isolated from PBMCs. Receptors were obtained from a human donor in good health. Both conserved end residues are part of each CDR3. The order of the fields is J gene, V gene, D gene, CDR3 protein. D genes are given only for firm matches.

TRBJ1-1,TRBV11-2,.,CASSNSQTLEAFF
TRBJ1-5,TRBV2,TRBD1,CASSRTGKSQPQHF
TRBJ2-7,TRBV27,.,CASSLSSLQEQYF
TRBJ2-7,TRBV7-9,.,CASSSFHEQYF
TRBJ2-5,TRBV6-4,TRBD2,CASSDSAGGGETQYF
TRBJ1-6,TRBV2,.,CARQENNSPLHF
TRBJ2-1,TRBV7-8,TRBD2,CASSLVFAGGSYNEQFF
TRBJ1-5,TRBV28,.,CATNTRGRPQHF
TRBJ2-7,TRBV4-1,TRBD2,CASSFGLAGTVYEQYF
TRBJ1-4,TRBV5-1,TRBD1,CASSSAGRGLNEKLFF
TRBJ2-3,TRBV15,TRBD2,CATHRVAGGSDTQYF
TRBJ1-1,TRBV9,.,CASSGGGTEAFF
TRBJ1-3,TRBV7-9,.,CASSSQTAGNTIYF
TRBJ2-3,TRBV5-8,TRBD2,CASSLAGTSGFTDTQYF
TRBJ1-3,TRBV5-1,.,CASSLGTQGNTIYF
TRBJ1-5,TRBV5-5,TRBD1,CASSFTGGRDQPQHF
TRBJ1-5,TRBV28,TRBD1,CASSLRRKDRAVRQPQHF
TRBJ2-1,TRBV4-1,.,CASSLLGLRNEQFF
TRBJ2-1,TRBV6-5,.,CASSTLRGFYNEQFF
TRBJ1-1,TRBV6-6,.,CASSYTGDRAFF
TRBJ2-5,TRBV2,TRBD1,CASSVYGTGQETQYF
TRBJ1-5,TRBV28,TRBD1,CASRHGTGHQPQHF
TRBJ2-5,TRBV15,TRBD1,CATSRRDRAAETQYF
TRBJ2-1,TRBV28,.,CASSDGVTGFEQFF
TRBJ1-1,TRBV4-1,TRBD1,CASSQVGQRGTDTEAFF
TRBJ1-2,TRBV30,.,CAWTHGGGYGYTF
TRBJ1-1,TRBV27,.,CASMRGTEAFF